Below, 21 T cell receptor beta chains from the same sample are listed, as sequenced in a study of shared clonotypes between healthy human individuals. Clones were read by immunoSEQ multiplex PCR, and TCRdb kept only the in-frame ones, dropping some. The sample lists approximately 1.9 million clones, over 85% occurring once. CD45RO-negative, CCR7-selected cells formed the naive CD8 fraction, which excluded terminally differentiated effector memory CD45RA+ cells. Sequenced material: naive CD8+ T cells from PBMCs. All receptors come from a man younger than 35 in good health. Some clones in this sample may be carry-over from other donors' samples.

Only one count was recorded for this clone. The rearrangement links TRBV19 to TRBJ2-6, with 9 bases aligning to TRBD1. There are 18 residues in the CDR3. Germline-derived CDR1 and CDR2 are LNHDA and SQIVND (reference sequence). The ends lost 5 bases at V and 1 base at J; junction bases unmatched: 9. CDR3 region: CASSYGDRGYSGANVLTF. The CDR3 region has the DNA TGTGCCAGTAGTTATGGCGACAGGGGGTATTCTGGGGCCAACGTCCTGACTTTC.

Points on this clone: Other DNA sequences in this specimen translate into the identical CDR3. The chain has TRBV4-1 and TRBJ2-1; maybe TRBD2 (6 bases). CDR1 MGHRA and CDR2 YSYEKL come from the germline V gene. The CDR3 consists of 16 residues. Trimming took 0 bases from V and 0 from J, leaving 9 bases between them. DNA of the CDR3: TGCGCCAGCAGCCAAGATAGCGGTAGCTCCTACAATGAGCAGTTCTTC. Protein sequence: CASSQDSGSSYNEQFF.

The chain carries TRBV5-8 and TRBJ2-1; D may be TRBD2 (6 bases). CDR1 and CDR2 from the germline V gene are SGHTS and YDEGEE. Trimming shortened V by 4 bases and J by 8 bases, and 19 bases separated the two germline ends. The CDR3 has 15 residues. The CDR3 DNA sequence: TGTGCCAGCAGCCCGAGGACCTCCAGGAGGGATGAGCAGTTCTTC. Protein product: CASSPRTSRRDEQFF.

The rearrangement joins TRBV9 to TRBJ2-7; a weak D match, TRBD2 (6 bases). The CDR3 is 13 residues long. Per germline, CDR1 SGDLS and CDR2 YYNGEE. The ends were cut back, 0 bases at V and 5 bases at J, with 9 bases in the middle. CDR3 sequence: CASSVDGGNEQYF. CDR3 nucleotide sequence: TGTGCCAGCAGCGTAGATGGGGGGAACGAGCAGTACTTC.

J is TRBJ1-2 and V is TRBV5-6; tentative D call: TRBD1 (6 bases). Germline V CDR1 and CDR2: SGHDT, YYEEEE. CDR3 length: 13 amino acids. V lost 4 bases and J 7 bases, leaving 14 bases between the germline ends. CDR3 loop: CASSQGSPTGYTF. The DNA for the CDR3 is TGTGCCAGCAGCCAGGGGTCCCCTACTGGCTACACCTTC.

The sample holds one count of this clone. The gene calls are TRBV6-5 and TRBJ1-2; TRBD1 matches 7 bases. The CDR3 runs to 13 residues. Losses at the gene ends were 5 bases for V and 2 bases for J; bases not matched to a gene: 2. CDR1 and CDR2 from the germline V gene are MNHEY and SVGAGI. CDR3 sequence reads: CASSLGQNYGYTF. In DNA form, the CDR3 reads TGTGCCAGCAGTCTGGGACAGAACTATGGCTACACCTTC.

This chain uses TRBV28 with TRBJ1-5; the match to TRBD1 covers 11 bases. The germline CDR1 and CDR2 sequences are MDHEN and SYDVKM. This CDR3 comprises 15 residues. J lost 6 bases, V lost 4 bases, and 5 bases had no gene match. CDR3 residues: CASSSGTGGGQPQHF. CDR3 nucleotides: TGTGCCAGCAGTTCCGGGACAGGGGGGGGTCAGCCCCAGCATTTT. The whole variable domain, remainder taken from reference TRBV28 and TRBJ1-5, is DVKVTQSSRYLVKRTGEKVFLECVQDMDHENMFWYRQDPGLGLRLIYFSYDVKMKEKGDIPEGYSVSREKKERFSLILESASTNQTSMYLCASSSGTGGGQPQHFGDGTRLSIL.

The rearrangement links TRBV28 to TRBJ1-5; weak D call: TRBD1 (6 bases). Looked up from germline, CDR1 is MDHEN and CDR2 is SYDVKM. V was shortened by 2 bases and J by 1 base, with 15 bases between the two germline ends. CDR3 length: 17 amino acids. Written as DNA, the CDR3 is TGTGCCAGCAGTTTAAGGGGACACTCGGGAAGCAATCAGCCCCAGCATTTT. It encodes CASSLRGHSGSNQPQHF.

V and J are TRBV6-5 and TRBJ2-5; D is perhaps TRBD2 (5 bases). This CDR3 contains 15 residues. CDR1 is MNHEY, CDR2 SVGAGI, per germline. V was trimmed by 2 bases and J by 4 bases, leaving 14 bases between them. CDR3 bases: TGTGCCAGCAGTTACGAGGCGGGCCAGTTAGAGACCCAGTACTTC. Translation gives CASSYEAGQLETQYF.

This clone was counted between two and nine times. The rearrangement joins TRBV19 to TRBJ1-1; D is unresolved. The germline V and J ends were trimmed by 5 bases and 8 bases, with 9 bases remaining between them. The CDR3 has 11 amino acids. From germline, CDR1 is LNHDA and CDR2 SQIVND (reference sequence). The CDR3 protein is CASSAGREAFF. CDR3 coding DNA: TGTGCCAGTAGTGCCGGGCGGGAAGCTTTCTTT.

The chain combines TRBV9 with TRBJ2-7; 8 bases line up with TRBD2. The CDR3 totals 15 residues. From germline, CDR1 is SGDLS and CDR2 YYNGEE. V gave up 4 bases and J gave up 5 bases; unmatched junction bases: 11. CDR3: CASSSSGAGAHEQYF. Written as DNA, the CDR3 is TGTGCCAGCAGCTCGTCGGGAGCGGGAGCCCACGAGCAGTACTTC.

CDR3 DNA: TGTGCCAGCAGCCTCCTATTTAGACAGGGAGGCCAGCCCCAGCATTTT. Translated: CASSLLFRQGGQPQHF. The chain is built from TRBV7-2 and TRBJ1-5; 7 nucleotides agree with TRBD1. The trim removed 5 bases at V and 7 bases at J, leaving 14 bases unmatched. The CDR3 has 16 amino acids. The V gene's germline CDR1 is SGHTA and CDR2 FQGNSA.

In this sample, this clone turned up once. The chain employs TRBV5-6 and TRBJ2-1, with D perhaps matching TRBD1 (6 bases). Germline-derived CDR1 and CDR2 are SGHDT and YYEEEE. The V gene lost 10 bases and the J gene lost 8 bases, with 16 bases spanning the gap. This CDR3 is built from 12 residues. The CDR3 loop reads CASARGIDEQFF. The CDR3 DNA follows: TGTGCCTCAGCCAGGGGAATCGATGAGCAGTTCTTC.

The chain has TRBV9 and TRBJ2-7; 8 bases map to TRBD2. V gave up 0 bases and J gave up 0 bases; unmatched junction bases: 5. The CDR3 totals 16 residues. Germline CDR1 SGDLS, CDR2 YYNGEE. The DNA of the CDR3 is TGTGCCAGCAGCGTAGGACGCGGGAGGATCTCCTACGAGCAGTACTTC. Encoded protein: CASSVGRGRISYEQYF.

The chain has TRBV11-2 and TRBJ2-1; a weak D match, TRBD2 (5 bases). Germline V gene data show CDR1 as SGHAT and CDR2 as FQNNGV. The germline V and J ends were trimmed by 2 bases and 3 bases, with 11 bases remaining between them. This CDR3 contains 15 residues. In DNA, the CDR3 is TGTGCCAGCAGCTTATGGCGGGCAGGCTACAATGAGCAGTTCTTC. Protein sequence: CASSLWRAGYNEQFF.

The chain employs TRBV7-9 and TRBJ2-7; weak D call: TRBD1 (6 bases). This CDR3 is 15 amino acids long. Deletions cut 1 base from V and 3 bases from J, with 13 bases between. Per germline, CDR1 SEHNR and CDR2 FQNEAQ (reference sequence). CDR3 nucleotide sequence: TGTGCCAGCAGCTTAGACGGGACACCCCTCTACGAGCAGTACTTC. It codes for CASSLDGTPLYEQYF. Complete variable domain (other parts from reference TRBV7-9 and TRBJ2-7): DTGVSQNPRHKITKRGQNVTFRCDPISEHNRLYWYRQTLGQGPEFLTYFQNEAQLEKSRLLSDRFSAERPKGSFSTLEIQRTEQGDSAMYLCASSLDGTPLYEQYFGPGTRLTVT.

The chain combines TRBV18 with TRBJ1-1; TRBD1 is a possible D gene (5 bases). Germline-derived CDR1 and CDR2 are KGHSH and LQKENI. The CDR3 covers 15 residues. Trimming removed 3 bases from V and 5 bases from J, with 16 bases in between. The CDR3 sequence is CASSPRGARGTEAFF. The CDR3 DNA reads as TGTGCCAGCTCACCCCGGGGCGCTCGGGGTACTGAAGCTTTCTTT.

This clone was counted once. The V gene is TRBV27, the J gene TRBJ2-1; a weak D match, TRBD2 (5 bases). The germline gives CDR1 MNHEY, CDR2 SMNVEV (reference sequence). The CDR3 runs 16 residues. V was clipped by 5 bases and J by 5 bases, with 19 bases between them. DNA of the CDR3: TGTGCCAGCAGTCCCTCAGTAGGAGAGACTAACAATGAGCAGTTCTTC. Its translation: CASSPSVGETNNEQFF.

This chain joins TRBV29-1 and TRBJ1-1; a possible D gene is TRBD1 (5 bases). The CDR3 spans 13 residues. Germline CDR1 and CDR2: SQVTM and ANQGSEA. V was cut by 4 bases and J by 1 base, with 10 bases left in between. Written as DNA, the CDR3 is TGCAGCGTTGGGGGGTTTACGAACACTGAAGCTTTCTTT. Translated, it gives CSVGGFTNTEAFF.

The sample holds a few counts of this clone. The chain is built from TRBV7-9 and TRBJ1-1; D is ambiguous. Germline V gene sequence: CDR1 SEHNR, CDR2 FQNEAQ (reference sequence). CDR3 length: 13 amino acids. V lost 0 bases to trimming and J lost 7 bases, with 9 bases between them. The CDR3 nucleotides are TGTGCCAGCAGCTTAGCAGGCCAGATTGAAGCTTTCTTT. Its translation is CASSLAGQIEAFF.

This chain uses TRBV27 with TRBJ2-5; D is unresolved. This CDR3 contains 13 residues. Germline CDR1 MNHEY, CDR2 SMNVEV (reference sequence). Trimming stripped 5 bases from V and 1 base from J, with 8 bases between. The chain's CDR3 is CASSPISQETQYF. In nucleotides, the CDR3 is TGTGCCAGCAGTCCAATCTCCCAAGAGACCCAGTACTTC.